A selection of T cell receptor beta chains follows, all from one sample in a study of OX40 agonist ivuxolimab in advanced cancers. Generated by immunoSEQ multiplex PCR, the TCRdb table keeps only in-frame clones and is missing some. The sample has some 78,000 clones; around 87% are singletons. Sequenced here: CD4+ or CD8+ T cells sorted from blood, sampled in a trial of the OX40 agonist ivuxolimab. These receptor sequences come from an adult with an advanced solid tumor such as melanoma, head and neck, liver or kidney cancer. The CDR3 runs from the conserved cysteine through the conserved F or W. Each record gives: clone size, J gene, V gene, D gene, CDR3 DNA, CDR3 protein. D genes are given only for firm matches. Clone size is shown for a subset of rows, as once, few, many or a class of expanded clone.

. | TRBJ1-6 | TRBV14 | . | TGTGCCAGCAGCCAAGACGGAAACCGAGAGGCCCTCCACTTT | CASSQDGNREALHF
. | TRBJ1-2 | TRBV23-1 | . | TGCGCCAGCAGTCAATCGAAACGCAGTAGCTACACCTTC | CASSQSKRSSYTF
. | TRBJ1-5 | TRBV19 | . | TGTGCCAGTAGTATAGCCGCGGGGGGCATTAATCAGCCCCAGCATTTT | CASSIAAGGINQPQHF
. | TRBJ1-2 | TRBV19 | . | TGTGCCAGTAGTATATCAGGGATCCGTGGCTACACCTTC | CASSISGIRGYTF
. | TRBJ2-7 | TRBV7-9 | . | TGTGCCAGCAGCTTAGCGGGGGGCCACTACGAGCAGTACTTC | CASSLAGGHYEQYF
. | TRBJ1-1 | TRBV19 | . | TGTGCCAGTAGTATATCGGGGAACACTGAAGCTTTCTTT | CASSISGNTEAFF
. | TRBJ1-5 | TRBV19 | . | TGTGCCAGTAGTATACCCCGGGGGAGGGATCAGCCCCAGCATTTT | CASSIPRGRDQPQHF
. | TRBJ1-2 | TRBV27 | TRBD1 | TGTGCCAGTCGGGTGGATCGGGACAGTAAATATGGCTACACCTTC | CASRVDRDSKYGYTF
. | TRBJ1-2 | TRBV27 | . | TGTGCCAGCAGTTTAAGGCCGGCCAACTATGGCTACACCTTC | CASSLRPANYGYTF
medium-sized | TRBJ1-1 | TRBV7-9 | . | TGTGCCACCTCGGGGGGGTTTTCGAACACTGAAGCTTTCTTT | CATSGGFSNTEAFF
few | TRBJ1-1 | TRBV29-1 | . | TGCAGCGCTGACGTCGGACAGAGAGGCACTGAAGCTTTCTTT | CSADVGQRGTEAFF
. | TRBJ2-5 | TRBV5-3 | . | TGTGCCAGAAGCCCCGAGTTTTGGACCCAGTACTTC | CARSPEFWTQYF
few | TRBJ2-6 | TRBV5-1 | . | TGCGCCAGCAGCCCCTCGTTTGGGGCCAACGTCCTGACTTTC | CASSPSFGANVLTF
. | TRBJ1-2 | TRBV7-9 | TRBD1 | TGTGCCAGCAGCTTACCAACCGGGACAGCGAACTATGGCTACACCTTC | CASSLPTGTANYGYTF
. | TRBJ2-1 | TRBV11-2 | . | TGTGCCAGCAGCTTACCCCGGAATGAGCAGTTCTTC | CASSLPRNEQFF
once | TRBJ2-3 | TRBV2 | TRBD1 | TGTGCCAGCAGGCCGGGACAGCTCACAGATACGCAGTATTTT | CASRPGQLTDTQYF
once | TRBJ1-4 | TRBV28 | TRBD1 | TGTGCCAGCGGGACAGGAGTTTTATACGATGAAAAACTGTTTTTT | CASGTGVLYDEKLFF
. | TRBJ2-7 | TRBV7-2 | . | TGTGCCAGCAGCCCGCGTTCACATGCTATTTCCTACGAGCAGTACTTC | CASSPRSHAISYEQYF
once | TRBJ1-2 | TRBV7-9 | . | TGTGCCAGCAGCTTAGAATGGGGGCGCGTTCAAGGCTACACCTTC | CASSLEWGRVQGYTF
. | TRBJ1-2 | TRBV6-6 | . | TGTGCCAGCAGTTACCTTGGACACAACTACTTC | CASSYLGHNYF
. | TRBJ1-2 | TRBV30 | . | TGTGCCTGGGTGCACGGCTATGGCTACACCTTC | CAWVHGYGYTF
. | TRBJ1-2 | TRBV15 | . | TGTGCCACCAGCAGAGATCGGGAGGGCACCTTCTATGGCTACACCTTC | CATSRDREGTFYGYTF
. | TRBJ1-6 | TRBV7-9 | TRBD1 | TGTGCCAGCAGCTTAGTTCCGGGACAGACTAGCTCCTATAATTCACCCCTCCACTTT | CASSLVPGQTSSYNSPLHF
. | TRBJ2-7 | TRBV11-1 | TRBD2 | TGTGCCAGCAGCTTATATGGCGGGAGCTCCTACGAGCAGTACTTC | CASSLYGGSSYEQYF
few | TRBJ1-2 | TRBV6-5 | . | TGTGCCAGCGGGAGGGCCGGTGGCTACACCTTC | CASGRAGGYTF
. | TRBJ2-7 | TRBV7-9 | . | TGTGCCAGCAGCCCGGACCACTACGAGCAGTACTTC | CASSPDHYEQYF
. | TRBJ1-1 | TRBV7-6 | . | TGTGCCAGCAGCCAGACCAGTCAGAACACTGAAGCTTTCTTT | CASSQTSQNTEAFF